These 9 T cell receptor beta chains originate from one sample sequenced in a study of T-cell reconstitution after alpha-beta-depleted transplantation in children. Unique molecular identifiers were incorporated during preparation of the TCRbeta library. TCRdb ran MiXCR on the PCR reads and lists one entry per CDR3 protein. The repertoire consists of fewer than 550,000 distinct CDR3 sequences, with roughly an eighth occurring once and the leading ten covering around 15%. Sequenced material: PBMCs, mostly from graft donor cells, taken 180 days after TCRalphabeta/CD19-depleted stem cell transplant. The receptor source for this set is a female patient between 2 and 15 years old who had a stem cell transplant for aplastic anemia, so the T cells may come from the graft donor.

There are many counts of this clonotype. The chain uses TRBV5-1 and TRBJ2-4, with 11 bases aligning to TRBD1. In germline, CDR1 is SGHRS, CDR2 YFSETQ. The CDR3 covers 18 residues. V was clipped by 0 bases and J by 0 bases; unmatched bases: 5. The CDR3 is CASSLGGTGGRAKNIQYF. Written as DNA, the CDR3 is TGCGCCAGCAGCTTGGGGGGGACAGGGGGTCGAGCCAAAAACATTCAGTACTTC.

The chain has TRBV27 and TRBJ2-7; D is unclear. Germline V CDR1 and CDR2: MNHEY, SMNVEV (reference sequence). Trimming pared 4 bases from V and 7 bases from J, leaving 14 bases between. The CDR3 length is 13 residues. Here the CDR3 DNA reads TGTGCCAGCAGTTGGGGTTTTGTCGGGGAGCAGTACTTC. Its protein product is CASSWGFVGEQYF.

CDR3 sequence reads: CASSRKYEQYF. DNA of the CDR3: TGTGCCAGCAGCCGTAAGTACGAGCAGTACTTC. This chain connects TRBV4-2 to TRBJ2-7, with D uncertain. In germline, CDR1 is LGHNA, CDR2 YNFKEQ. The CDR3 covers 11 residues. With 4 bases removed from V and 4 bases from J, the gap between germline ends came to 5 bases.

This chain connects TRBV12-3 or TRBV12-4 to TRBJ1-2, with a tentative D call TRBD1 (6 bases). The V end was cut by 6 bases, the J end by 0 bases, with 8 bases between. The CDR3 is 13 residues long. This chain's CDR3 is CASRTGPNYGYTF. The CDR3 DNA reads as TGTGCCAGCAGAACAGGGCCTAACTATGGCTACACCTTC.

This chain connects TRBV14 to TRBJ1-2; D is undetermined. V dropped 0 bases and J dropped 4 bases, with 9 bases sitting between them. This CDR3 has 14 residues. CDR1 is SGHDN and CDR2 is FVKESK in the germline V gene. CDR3 residues: CASSQEGPAYGYTF. In nucleotides, the CDR3 is TGTGCCAGCAGCCAAGAAGGGCCAGCCTATGGCTACACCTTC.

This clonotype was detected a few times. This chain joins TRBV6-1 and TRBJ2-7; no clear D gene. Germline-derived CDR1 and CDR2 are MNHNS and SASEGT. Trimming took 6 bases from V and 7 from J, leaving 16 bases between them. This CDR3 is 13 amino acids long. The CDR3 here is CASSVLASVEQYV. CDR3 nucleotides: TGTGCCAGCAGCGTTCTGGCGTCTGTGGAGCAGTACGTC.

This clonotype was seen only a few times. The chain recombines TRBV20-1 with TRBJ2-3, with 8 bases matching TRBD2. This CDR3 region has 16 residues. V gave up 3 bases and J gave up 4 bases; unmatched junction bases: 12. The germline CDR1 and CDR2 sequences are DFQATT and SNEGSKA (reference sequence). CDR3 DNA sequence: TGCAGTGCTAGTAAATTATTAGCGGGGCGCCCAGATACGCAGTATTTT. This gives the protein CSASKLLAGRPDTQYF.

This clonotype was observed a handful of times. The V and J genes are TRBV5-1 and TRBJ1-1, with no clear D. The CDR3 consists of 10 residues. Germline V gives CDR1 SGHRS, CDR2 YFSETQ. V lost 3 bases and J lost 10, with 7 bases in between. The CDR3 DNA follows: TGCGCCAGCAGCTCGGGTCGAGCTTTCTTT. Its protein product is CASSSGRAFF.

This clonotype was recorded many times. V is TRBV12-3 or TRBV12-4 and J is TRBJ2-3; 10 bases align to TRBD2. The CDR3 length is 17 residues. The V and J ends lost 0 bases and 0 bases, in that order; junction bases with no gene match: 3. The CDR3 nucleotides read TGTGCCAGCAGTTTAGCAGCGGGAGGGCCGAGCACAGATACGCAGTATTTT. As protein: CASSLAAGGPSTDTQYF.